The present entry profiles one TCR beta chain with its context. Its antigen is unknown. The data originate from a study of T cell responses to AZD1222 COVID-19 vaccine. General study points: The sample set comprised mostly white British donors with more females, and clonal diversity was possibly underestimated. Nearly half of spike-specific TCRs reportedly target unmutated variant regions. None of the repertoires were sampled until the peak T cell response had passed.

Repertoires were generated with immunoSEQ multiplex PCR, while TCRdb's copy carries only in-frame clones and drops some. The sample lists more than 95,000 clones, roughly 86% occurring once. Germline V gives CDR1 MNHEY, CDR2 SMNVEV (reference sequence). Trimming took 5 bases from V and 5 from J; bases not matched to a gene: 8. The CDR3 totals 14 residues. This clonotype was sampled from an adult who received the MenACWY meningococcal vaccine as a control. The sequencing here drew on peripheral blood, taken 28 days after the second dose of the MenACWY control vaccine. The chain is built from TRBV27 and TRBJ1-1; 7 bases are shared with TRBD1. The DNA for the CDR3 is TGTGCCAGCAGTCAAATCACAGGGGTGACTGAAGCTTTCTTT. It specifies CASSQITGVTEAFF.